The 29 T cell receptor beta chains in this list originate from one sample, sequenced in a study of CXCR3-negative and CXCR3-positive naive CD8 T cells. In preparing the TRB cDNA libraries, 5' RACE with UMI labels was used. From its re-call of the 5' RACE reads, TCRdb lists each CDR3 protein once, without DNA. This table holds thousands of distinct CDR3 sequences. The sequenced sample was naive CXCR3- CD8+ T cells from blood. The subset: CD45RO-CCR7+CD27+CD95- naive CD8+ T cells lacking CXCR3 (TNR3-). The source of these receptors is a human donor in good health. Some clones in this sample may be carry-over from other donors' samples.

This clonotype is identified as medium-sized from frequency. The chain joins TRBV5-1 to TRBJ2-7; checking the TCRdb D call of TRBD1 is not possible without DNA. The CDR3 contains 15 residues. Germline V gene data show CDR1 as SGHRS and CDR2 as YFSETQ. The CDR3 protein is CASSLGQGHSYEQYF.

Judged by frequency, this clonotype is medium-sized. The gene calls are TRBV20-1 and TRBJ1-2; checking the TCRdb D call of TRBD1 is not possible without DNA. The CDR3 spans 14 residues. CDR1 and CDR2 (germline): DFQATT, SNEGSKA (reference sequence). The chain's CDR3 is CSAGPGQGSYGYTF.

According to its frequency, this clonotype is medium-sized. The CDR3 reads CASSQDPSAIGEQYF. This chain uses TRBV4-1 with TRBJ2-7. The CDR3 extends over 15 amino acids. CDR1 is MGHRA and CDR2 is YSYEKL in the germline V gene.

The V and J genes are TRBV7-6 and TRBJ2-3; TCRdb selects TRBD1, and the lack of DNA leaves this call unchecked. The CDR3 length is 15 residues. The germline V gene encodes CDR1 SGHVS and CDR2 FNYEAQ. The CDR3 sequence is CASSPIGGSTDTQYF.

In terms of frequency, this clonotype is medium-sized. The chain joins TRBV6-6 to TRBJ2-1. Germline values: CDR1 MNHNY, CDR2 SVGAGI (reference sequence). There are 16 residues in the CDR3. The CDR3 sequence is CASSYFLRSSYNEQFF.

This clonotype is classed as medium-sized by frequency. CDR3: CASSSPGTGEGEQYF. V and J are TRBV7-6 and TRBJ2-7; lacking DNA, the TRBD1 call made by TCRdb goes unchecked. The CDR3 is made up of 15 amino acids. Germline V CDR1 and CDR2: SGHVS, FNYEAQ.

Its frequency marks this clonotype as medium-sized. The CDR3 loop is CSVQGVYTGELFF. This rearrangement joins TRBV29-1 to TRBJ2-2; TCRdb lists TRBD1, though no DNA is available to test this call. Germline CDR1 SQVTM, CDR2 ANQGSEA. CDR3 size: 13 residues.

Measured by frequency, this clonotype is medium-sized. V is TRBV29-1 and J is TRBJ1-3. CDR1 is SQVTM and CDR2 is ANQGSEA in the germline V gene. The CDR3 extends over 15 amino acids. CDR3 in amino acids: CSVGGTDRSGNTIYF.

This chain connects TRBV12-3 or TRBV12-4 to TRBJ2-1; absent DNA, TCRdb's TRBD2 call cannot be checked. The CDR3 length is 15 residues. CDR3 amino acids: CASRTGTSVYNEQFF.

In terms of frequency, this clonotype is medium-sized. The CDR3 spells CASSQAGLAEETQYF. The chain combines TRBV4-1 with TRBJ2-5; TCRdb's D call, TRBD2, is unchecked because there is no DNA. The germline gives CDR1 MGHRA, CDR2 YSYEKL. CDR3 length: 15 amino acids.

This chain connects TRBV4-1 to TRBJ2-1; without DNA, the TCRdb call of TRBD2 cannot be checked. Germline lookup yields CDR1 MGHRA and CDR2 YSYEKL. The CDR3 length is 17 residues. CDR3 amino acids: CASSPLKSGRDGNEQFF.

Frequency places this clonotype as medium-sized. This chain links TRBV7-8 with TRBJ2-3. This CDR3 has 13 residues. Germline assignment: CDR1 SGHVS and CDR2 FQNEAQ. The CDR3 sequence is CASSLGALNTQYF. Full variable domain (remainder filled in from reference TRBV7-8 and TRBJ2-3): GAGVSQSPRYKVAKRGQDVALRCDPISGHVSLFWYQQALGQGPEFLTYFQNEAQLDKSGLPSDRFFAERPEGSVSTLKIQRTQQEDSAVYLCASSLGALNTQYFGPGTRLTVL.

By frequency, this clonotype is medium-sized. The V gene is TRBV20-1, the J gene TRBJ2-1; TCRdb calls TRBD2, which cannot be checked without DNA. The CDR3 length is 16 residues. Germline V gene data show CDR1 as DFQATT and CDR2 as SNEGSKA (reference sequence). The CDR3: CSAIRLAGPSYNEQFF.

Considering frequency, this clonotype is medium-sized. The gene calls are TRBV6-5 and TRBJ1-1; without DNA, the TCRdb call of TRBD1 cannot be checked. Per the germline V gene, CDR1 is MNHEY and CDR2 is SVGAGI. The CDR3 extends over 13 amino acids. The CDR3 spells CASSPGAVTEAFF.

The chain couples TRBV28 to TRBJ2-1; TCRdb picks TRBD1, but there is no DNA to check that call. The germline V gene encodes CDR1 MDHEN and CDR2 SYDVKM. The CDR3 sequence is 11 residues long. The CDR3 spells CASTGGNEQFF.

The chain couples TRBV19 to TRBJ1-2; there is no DNA to check the TCRdb D call of TRBD1. This CDR3 has 15 amino acids. Per germline, CDR1 LNHDA and CDR2 SQIVND (reference sequence). The CDR3 is CASSTDRGRDYGYTF.

The chain's CDR3 is CASSVRTGDEQFF. The chain joins TRBV9 to TRBJ2-1; TCRdb's assignment of TRBD1 cannot be checked, as there is no DNA. Germline loops: CDR1 SGDLS, CDR2 YYNGEE. The CDR3 extends over 13 amino acids.

This chain connects TRBV29-1 to TRBJ1-1; checking the TCRdb D call of TRBD1 is not possible without DNA. CDR3 length: 13 amino acids. CDR1 SQVTM and CDR2 ANQGSEA come from the germline V gene. This chain's CDR3 is CSVESGLNTEAFF.

The gene calls are TRBV20-1 and TRBJ2-1; TCRdb's assignment of TRBD2 cannot be checked, as there is no DNA. The CDR3 extends over 16 amino acids. Germline V gene sequence: CDR1 DFQATT, CDR2 SNEGSKA (reference sequence). The CDR3 sequence is CSARDETSGSGYEQFF.

The chain couples TRBV6-2 or TRBV6-3 to TRBJ2-4. Germline assignment: CDR1 MNHEY and CDR2 SVGEGT. This CDR3 is built from 12 residues. The CDR3 protein is CASNEHKNIQYF.

This clonotype registers medium-sized by frequency. This chain uses TRBV10-3 with TRBJ2-7; TCRdb outputs TRBD2, but without DNA this stays unchecked. Germline values: CDR1 ENHRY, CDR2 SYGVKD. The CDR3 runs 14 residues. CDR3 loop: CAISEDGSRDEQYF.

Judged by frequency, this clonotype is medium-sized. The chain is built from TRBV20-1 and TRBJ1-1; TCRdb gives TRBD1 as the D gene, but with no DNA this cannot be confirmed. From germline, CDR1 is DFQATT and CDR2 SNEGSKA (reference sequence). The CDR3 contains 13 residues. CDR3 residues: CSASHRGGTEAFF.

In terms of frequency, this clonotype is medium-sized (0.01 to 0.1%). CDR3 residues: CASSLALTDRGGNQPQHF. This chain connects TRBV12-3 or TRBV12-4 to TRBJ1-5; TCRdb picks TRBD1, but there is no DNA to check that call. The CDR3 covers 18 residues.

Its frequency marks this clonotype as medium-sized. The chain recombines TRBV29-1 with TRBJ1-2; the TCRdb call, TRBD1, lacks DNA for checking. This CDR3 is 14 amino acids long. Germline CDR1 is SQVTM and CDR2 is ANQGSEA. CDR3 region: CSVEAGTHLNSYTF.

According to its frequency, this clonotype is medium-sized (0.01 to 0.1%). This sequence joins TRBV29-1 and TRBJ2-3; TCRdb returns TRBD1, unconfirmable since there is no DNA. Looked up from germline, CDR1 is SQVTM and CDR2 is ANQGSEA. CDR3 length: 17 amino acids. This chain's CDR3 is CSVEDPATGGRTDTQYF.

The V gene is TRBV27, the J gene TRBJ2-1; TCRdb calls TRBD2, which cannot be checked without DNA. The CDR3 sequence is 14 residues long. Germline CDR1 is MNHEY and CDR2 is SMNVEV (reference sequence). The CDR3 spells CASSLGGSCNEQFF.

The CDR3: CASSPLRLVSDEQYF. The chain couples TRBV28 to TRBJ2-7; as DNA is missing, the TRBD2 call by TCRdb cannot be tested. The CDR3 length is 15 residues. Germline lookup yields CDR1 MDHEN and CDR2 SYDVKM.

V usage is TRBV29-1 and J usage is TRBJ2-1; there is no DNA to check the TCRdb D call of TRBD1. The CDR3 sequence is 13 residues long. Germline V CDR1 and CDR2: SQVTM, ANQGSEA. CDR3: CSVEGEMGNEQFF.

The rearrangement joins TRBV5-1 to TRBJ2-1; with no DNA, the TCRdb D assignment of TRBD2 cannot be verified. The CDR3 extends over 15 amino acids. Germline CDR1 reads SGHRS; CDR2 reads YFSETQ. CDR3 residues: CASSWTSGTYNEQFF.